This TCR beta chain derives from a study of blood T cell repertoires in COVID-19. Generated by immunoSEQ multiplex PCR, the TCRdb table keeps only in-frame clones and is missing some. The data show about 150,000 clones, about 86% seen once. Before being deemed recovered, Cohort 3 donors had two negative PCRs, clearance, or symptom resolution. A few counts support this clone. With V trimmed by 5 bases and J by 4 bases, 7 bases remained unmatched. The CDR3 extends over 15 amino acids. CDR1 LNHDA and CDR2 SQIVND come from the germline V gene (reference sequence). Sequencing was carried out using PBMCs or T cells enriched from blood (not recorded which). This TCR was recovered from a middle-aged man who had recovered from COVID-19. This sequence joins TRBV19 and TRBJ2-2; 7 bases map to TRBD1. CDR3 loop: CASSPWTGSTGELFF. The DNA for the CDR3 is TGTGCCAGTAGTCCGTGGACAGGTAGCACCGGGGAGCTGTTTTTT.